The sequence of this TCR beta chain was determined in a study of T cells in Graves' hyperthyroidism and ophthalmopathy. The germline V and J ends were trimmed by 5 bases and 6 bases, with 13 bases remaining between them. The CDR3 spans 13 residues. CDR1 and CDR2 (germline): SEHNR, FQNEAQ (reference sequence). Amplification targeted TCR beta CDR3 regions from RNA transcripts. When the TCR CDR3 underwent first-round RT-PCR, the HTBI primer set was used. From the multiplex PCR reads, TCRdb called clonotypes with MiXCR, one entry per CDR3 protein. The sample records some 490,000 distinct CDR3 sequences, roughly 22% being singletons. Not enrolled were patients with uncontrolled infection, other autoimmune disease, pregnancy or lactation. Diagnoses were made from clinical symptoms, serum measures (thyroxine and TRAb), thyroid ultrasound and orbital computed tomography. Around 10 ml fresh peripheral blood yielded the PBMCs.

J is TRBJ1-2 and V is TRBV7-9; D is perhaps TRBD1 (5 bases). Material for sequencing was blood. The TCR sequence derives from a woman in her sixties or seventies with Graves' ophthalmopathy. DNA for the CDR3: TGTGCCAGCAGCCCTTCTAGGGACCATGGCTACACCTTC. This codes for CASSPSRDHGYTF. The full variable domain, completed using reference TRBV7-9 and TRBJ1-2, is DTGVSQNPRHKITKRGQNVTFRCDPISEHNRLYWYRQTLGQGPEFLTYFQNEAQLEKSRLLSDRFSAERPKGSFSTLEIQRTEQGDSAMYLCASSPSRDHGYTFGSGTRLTVV.